This passage covers 30 T cell receptor beta chains from one sample sequenced in a study of technical replicates of blood from a handful of donors. Sequenced by immunoSEQ multiplex PCR; TCRdb stores in-frame clones only, minus some. This table holds under 90,000 clones, roughly 98% found once. Sequenced: T cells isolated from PBMCs. The source is a human donor in good health.

The CDR3 spells CAIRFIQGMNTEAFF. The CDR3 DNA is TGTGCCATCAGATTCATACAGGGCATGAACACTGAAGCTTTCTTT. This rearrangement joins TRBV10-3 to TRBJ1-1, with a tentative D call TRBD1 (6 bases). This CDR3 comprises 15 residues. Deletions cut 6 bases from V and 0 bases from J, with 14 bases between. The germline V gene encodes CDR1 ENHRY and CDR2 SYGVKD.

The chain employs TRBV6-1 and TRBJ2-3; 8 bases line up with TRBD2. In germline, CDR1 is MNHNS, CDR2 SASEGT. Trimming cost V 3 bases and J 7 bases; bases outside gene matches: 12. The CDR3 runs to 16 residues. The CDR3, as DNA: TGTGCCAGCAGTGACCGTGCAGCGGGGGCCCCCTATACGCAGTATTTT. Its protein is CASSDRAAGAPYTQYF.

In this sample, this clone turned up once. This chain links TRBV7-2 with TRBJ2-3; 11 nucleotides line up with TRBD2. The CDR3 is made up of 18 amino acids. The germline V gene encodes CDR1 SGHTA and CDR2 FQGNSA. Trimming removed 2 bases from V and 0 bases from J; junction bases left unmatched: 7. The CDR3 is CASSLLAGGHRSTDTQYF. The CDR3 DNA reads TGTGCCAGCAGCTTATTAGCGGGGGGGCACAGAAGCACAGATACGCAGTATTTT.

The chain carries TRBV2 and TRBJ2-1; TRBD2 aligns across 7 bases. The V gene end was trimmed by 3 bases and the J gene end by 6 bases; junction bases not matched to a gene: 8. CDR1 and CDR2 from the germline V gene are SNHLY and FYNNEI. This CDR3 comprises 15 residues. CDR3 protein: CASSDRRTRFNEQFF. The CDR3 DNA sequence: TGTGCCAGCAGTGATCGGAGGACTAGATTCAATGAGCAGTTCTTC.

This clone was seen just once. The chain combines TRBV7-9 with TRBJ1-4; a possible D gene is TRBD1 (6 bases). The ends were cut back, 5 bases at V and 0 bases at J, with 10 bases in the middle. The CDR3 length is 15 residues. Germline V gene sequence: CDR1 SEHNR, CDR2 FQNEAQ (reference sequence). The CDR3 DNA is TGTGCCAGCAGCCCTCGGACAGCAACTAATGAAAAACTGTTTTTT. This gives the protein CASSPRTATNEKLFF.

The V gene is TRBV29-1, the J gene TRBJ2-3; the match to TRBD2 covers 8 bases. Germline V lookup: CDR1 SQVTM, CDR2 ANQGSEA. Trimming took 1 base from V and 4 from J; bases not matched to a gene: 4. CDR3 length: 14 residues. CDR3 amino acids: CSVEGTAGADTQYF. The CDR3 bases are TGCAGCGTTGAAGGAACAGCGGGGGCAGATACGCAGTATTTT.

The chain couples TRBV27 to TRBJ2-7, with unresolved D. V was trimmed by 3 bases and J by 2 bases, leaving 8 bases between them. This CDR3 contains 13 residues. Germline loops: CDR1 MNHEY, CDR2 SMNVEV (reference sequence). CDR3: CASSLSYAYEQYF. The CDR3 coding sequence is TGTGCCAGCAGTTTGAGCTATGCCTACGAGCAGTACTTC.

This clone was detected once. The rearrangement links TRBV7-7 to TRBJ1-4, with D maybe TRBD1 (6 bases). The CDR3 sequence is 15 residues long. The germline V gene encodes CDR1 SSHAT and CDR2 FNYEAQ (reference sequence). Trimming pared 5 bases from V and 5 bases from J, leaving 15 bases between. The CDR3 here is CASSEGLGANEKLFF. Written as DNA, the CDR3 is TGTGCCAGCAGCGAGGGGTTGGGGGCGAATGAAAAACTGTTTTTT.

The chain carries TRBV10-3 and TRBJ2-1; tentative D call: TRBD2 (5 bases). CDR3 length: 13 residues. Germline V gives CDR1 ENHRY, CDR2 SYGVKD. V dropped 5 bases and J dropped 7 bases, with 12 bases sitting between them. The CDR3 DNA is TGTGCCATCAGTCCAGAGCCGGGGAATGAGCAGTTCTTC. It is translated as CAISPEPGNEQFF.

The genes are TRBV6-1 and TRBJ2-2, with 8 bases aligning to TRBD2. Trimming cost V 0 bases and J 7 bases; bases outside gene matches: 13. Germline values: CDR1 MNHNS, CDR2 SASEGT. The CDR3 loop spans 18 amino acids. The CDR3 region is CASSEAGRGRKLFGELFF. CDR3 sequence (DNA): TGTGCCAGCAGTGAAGCCGGGAGGGGTCGAAAACTCTTCGGGGAGCTGTTTTTT.

V is TRBV10-1 and J is TRBJ2-3, with 9 bases lining up with TRBD2. The ends lost 6 bases at V and 1 base at J; junction bases unmatched: 8. CDR3 length: 16 residues. CDR1 and CDR2 from the germline V gene are WNHNN and SYGVQD (reference sequence). CDR3 sequence reads: CASRPSGIGGTDTQYF. Written as DNA, the CDR3 is TGCGCCAGCAGACCTAGCGGGATAGGCGGCACAGATACGCAGTATTTT.

CDR3 coding DNA: TGTGCCAGCAGGATCTCCGGGACTAGCGGGCGTGAGCAGTTCTTC. Protein product: CASRISGTSGREQFF. V is TRBV6-5 and J is TRBJ2-1, with TRBD2 matching 12 bases. Germline V gene data show CDR1 as MNHEY and CDR2 as SVGAGI. Trimming removed 6 bases from V and 9 bases from J; junction bases left unmatched: 9. The CDR3 is 15 residues long.

This chain links TRBV27 with TRBJ2-1, with 8 bases that match TRBD1. The V gene end was trimmed by 6 bases and the J gene end by 15 bases; junction bases not matched to a gene: 7. The germline V gene has CDR1 MNHEY and CDR2 SMNVEV (reference sequence). The CDR3 loop spans 11 amino acids. This CDR3 is CASRGGTGLFF. In nucleotides, the CDR3 is TGTGCCAGCAGAGGGGGGACAGGACTGTTCTTC.

J is TRBJ1-5 and V is TRBV4-2; the D is unclear. CDR3 length: 17 amino acids. Trimming left V 1 base short and J 0 bases short, with 13 bases between. Germline CDR1 is LGHNA and CDR2 is YNFKEQ. The chain's CDR3 is CASSQGRDRGSNQPQHF. The CDR3 bases are TGTGCCAGCAGCCAAGGTCGTGACCGGGGTAGCAATCAGCCCCAGCATTTT.

On this clone itself: Mismatch with germline at one junction end may stem from a read error. The rearrangement joins TRBV15 to TRBJ2-7; TRBD2 aligns across 10 bases. CDR1 and CDR2 (germline): LNHNV, YYDKDF (reference sequence). The CDR3 is 15 residues long. CDR3 residues: CATSRLAGASNEQYF. The CDR3 DNA reads TGTGCCACCAGCAGACTAGCGGGAGCCTCCAACGAGCAGTACTTC.

The chain uses TRBV2 and TRBJ2-5; TRBD2 might be the D (5 bases). The CDR3 sequence is 12 residues long. CDR1 and CDR2 (germline): SNHLY, FYNNEI. V lost 11 bases and J lost 0, with 10 bases in between. CDR3 in DNA: TGTGCCGGAGACTACCACCAAGAGACCCAGTACTTC. Translated, it gives CAGDYHQETQYF.

The chain uses TRBV7-9 and TRBJ1-2; 10 nucleotides match TRBD1. CDR3 length equals 14 residues. V was pared by 5 bases and J by 2 bases, with 2 bases of the junction left unmatched. Germline V gene lookup returns CDR1 SEHNR and CDR2 FQNEAQ (reference sequence). CDR3 DNA: TGTGCCAGCAGCGCGGGACAGGGGAACTATGGCTACACCTTC. This codes for CASSAGQGNYGYTF. Variable domain in full (rest from reference TRBV7-9 and TRBJ1-2): DTGVSQNPRHKITKRGQNVTFRCDPISEHNRLYWYRQTLGQGPEFLTYFQNEAQLEKSRLLSDRFSAERPKGSFSTLEIQRTEQGDSAMYLCASSAGQGNYGYTFGSGTRLTVV.

This chain connects TRBV4-1 to TRBJ2-7, with 12 bases aligning to TRBD1. CDR3 length equals 16 residues. Trimming cost V 1 base and J 7 bases; bases outside gene matches: 8. Per germline, CDR1 MGHRA and CDR2 YSYEKL. The CDR3 DNA reads as TGCGCCAGCAGCCAAGTTCTATGGGACAGGGGGCCTGAGCAGTACTTC. Amino acids: CASSQVLWDRGPEQYF.

The V call is TRBV4-2, the J call TRBJ2-4, with D tentatively TRBD1 (5 bases). The CDR3 is 16 amino acids. From germline, CDR1 is LGHNA and CDR2 YNFKEQ. V lost 0 bases and J 2 bases, leaving 11 bases between the germline ends. This chain's CDR3 is CASSQDQGLSKNIQYF. The CDR3, as DNA: TGTGCCAGCAGCCAAGATCAGGGTCTATCCAAAAACATTCAGTACTTC.

In nucleotides, the CDR3 is TGCGCCAGCAGCCAAGAAAGGGGCTTCTACAATGAGCAGTTCTTC. Protein sequence: CASSQERGFYNEQFF. The rearrangement uses TRBV4-1 and TRBJ2-1; D perhaps matches TRBD1 (5 bases). The CDR3 length is 15 residues. CDR1 MGHRA and CDR2 YSYEKL come from the germline V gene. V shed 0 bases and J shed 3 bases, with 9 bases lying between them.

This sequence joins TRBV7-9 and TRBJ2-3, with 16 bases that match TRBD2. Losses at the gene ends were 5 bases for V and 11 bases for J; bases not matched to a gene: 16. In germline, CDR1 is SEHNR, CDR2 FQNEAQ (reference sequence). This CDR3 contains 18 residues. CDR3 sequence: CASSAPSGTSGGAWGQYF. In DNA, the CDR3 is TGTGCCAGCAGCGCTCCTTCTGGGACTAGCGGGGGGGCTTGGGGGCAGTATTTT.

This sequence joins TRBV27 and TRBJ1-1; 8 bases are a match to TRBD1. Unmatched junction bases numbered 10, after V lost 3 bases and J lost 4 bases. The germline V gene encodes CDR1 MNHEY and CDR2 SMNVEV (reference sequence). This CDR3 has 16 amino acids. CDR3 bases: TGTGCCAGCAGTTTTACGGCAGGGGGCTGGGGCACTGAAGCTTTCTTT. This gives the protein CASSFTAGGWGTEAFF.

This chain uses TRBV4-1 with TRBJ2-7, with 8 bases matching TRBD2. Germline CDR1 MGHRA, CDR2 YSYEKL. The CDR3 runs 13 residues. Trimming removed 7 bases from V and 3 bases from J; junction bases left unmatched: 5. DNA for the CDR3: TGCGCCAGCACGCCCGGGGGGGGCTACGAGCAGTACTTC. Translating gives CASTPGGGYEQYF.

The V gene is TRBV28, the J gene TRBJ1-2, with 10 bases that match TRBD1. Per germline, CDR1 MDHEN and CDR2 SYDVKM. The CDR3 totals 15 residues. The junction had 11 bases not matched to a gene; V was cut back by 7 bases and J by 6 bases. This CDR3 reads CASNSWGGQGHGYTF. CDR3 in DNA: TGTGCCAGCAACTCCTGGGGGGGACAGGGGCATGGCTACACCTTC.

The chain links TRBV19 to TRBJ2-7, with TRBD2 matching 7 bases. Germline V gene lookup returns CDR1 LNHDA and CDR2 SQIVND (reference sequence). The CDR3 totals 15 residues. Germline trimming cut 6 bases from V and 7 bases from J; bases unmatched to any gene: 15. The CDR3 is CASSQNPSVAGEQYF. In DNA form, the CDR3 reads TGTGCCAGTAGCCAAAACCCCTCTGTAGCGGGTGAGCAGTACTTC.

This sequence joins TRBV27 and TRBJ2-1; the match to TRBD1 covers 10 bases. Looked up from germline, CDR1 is MNHEY and CDR2 is SMNVEV (reference sequence). This CDR3 region has 15 residues. Germline trimming cut 3 bases from V and 3 bases from J; bases unmatched to any gene: 2. The CDR3 is CASSFDRGLYNEQFF. For the CDR3, the DNA is TGTGCCAGCAGTTTCGACAGGGGGCTCTACAATGAGCAGTTCTTC.

The V gene is TRBV30, the J gene TRBJ2-7; D possibly corresponds to TRBD1 (6 bases). This CDR3 spans 14 amino acids. The germline gives CDR1 GTSNPN, CDR2 SVGIG (reference sequence). The V end was cut by 2 bases, the J end by 3 bases, with 14 bases between. CDR3 amino acids: CAWSQGSLFYEQYF. The CDR3 bases are TGTGCCTGGAGTCAGGGGTCCCTTTTCTACGAGCAGTACTTC.

The CDR3 region is CAWRRTGEYGYTF. The CDR3 DNA sequence: TGTGCCTGGAGACGGACAGGGGAATATGGCTACACCTTC. V and J are TRBV30 and TRBJ1-2; 9 bases match TRBD1. The CDR3 consists of 13 residues. The germline V gene has CDR1 GTSNPN and CDR2 SVGIG (reference sequence). Losses at the gene ends were 3 bases for V and 5 bases for J; bases not matched to a gene: 4.

The chain recombines TRBV9 with TRBJ2-1; 16 bases map to TRBD2. V trimming: 5 bases; J trimming: 6 bases; junction bases outside the gene matches: 14. The CDR3 has 19 amino acids. CDR1 and CDR2 from the germline V gene are SGDLS and YYNGEE. The CDR3 spells CASSRNPGLAGGGGNEQFF. CDR3 coding DNA: TGTGCCAGCAGTCGAAACCCGGGACTAGCGGGAGGGGGGGGCAATGAGCAGTTCTTC.

The chain joins TRBV10-2 to TRBJ2-7, with 8 nucleotides matching TRBD1. The CDR3 consists of 14 residues. Trimming removed 4 bases from V and 1 base from J; junction bases left unmatched: 3. Germline CDR1 and CDR2: WSHSY and SAAADI. The DNA of the CDR3 is TGCGCCAGCAGTGCAACAGGGGGGTCCTACGAGCAGTACTTC. Translated, it gives CASSATGGSYEQYF.